These T cell receptor beta chains were read from a single sample in a study of T cell responses to AZD1222 COVID-19 vaccine. Using immunoSEQ multiplex PCR, the repertoire was profiled, and TCRdb retains in-frame clones only, with some absent. Of roughly 150,000 clones detected, roughly nine tenths appear once; the ten largest clones hold approximately 1.9%. The starting material was peripheral blood, obtained on day 0 of AZD1222 vaccination. The source is an adult in good health. The conserved cysteine and the conserved F or W are not part of the CDR3 here. The D gene is left open where the match is weak.

j_gene | v_gene | d_gene | CDR3aa
TRBJ2-3 | TRBV18 | TRBD2 | ASSPGLSSGGPGADTQY
TRBJ1-2 | TRBV28 | TRBD1 | ASRNYLGQKHGYT
TRBJ2-7 | TRBV6-5 | . | ASSYSRDNSYEQY
TRBJ1-5 | TRBV30 | . | AWGTEENQPQH
TRBJ1-1 | TRBV9 | . | ASSGIRDTATEAF
TRBJ2-3 | TRBV6-2/TRBV6-3 | TRBD2 | ASSYMLLAGAISGTDTQY
TRBJ2-3 | TRBV19 | TRBD2 | ASSLAGGTDTQY
TRBJ1-2 | TRBV4-1 | . | ASSQVAGNSGYGYT
TRBJ1-2 | TRBV30 | TRBD1 | AWSSGGTGK
TRBJ2-5 | TRBV9 | . | ASSVDRVQETQY
TRBJ2-2 | TRBV7-2 | . | ASSTYRPPTGELF
TRBJ2-1 | TRBV4-3 | . | ASSQGGRSPRQF
TRBJ1-3 | TRBV6-5 | TRBD1 | ATGLDRGPGNTIY
TRBJ2-2 | TRBV7-9 | TRBD1 | ASSSGGQFRTGELF
TRBJ2-2 | TRBV7-8 | . | ASSLSTSPTGELF
TRBJ1-1 | TRBV18 | . | ASSPTGTNTEAF
TRBJ1-2 | TRBV24-1 | . | ATSDNRYNGYT
TRBJ2-1 | TRBV7-3 | . | ASSAQGRPYNEQF
TRBJ1-1 | TRBV27 | TRBD1 | ASSYRQGMAF
TRBJ1-6 | TRBV5-6 | . | ASSFGQADSPLH
TRBJ1-5 | TRBV30 | . | AWSVLGGGQPQH
TRBJ2-2 | TRBV2 | . | ASSPGTNTGELF
TRBJ1-2 | TRBV7-9 | TRBD1 | ASSLGQGNGYT
TRBJ1-5 | TRBV10-2 | . | ASSGAWNQPQH
TRBJ1-1 | TRBV12-3/TRBV12-4 | . | ASSLERNTEAF
TRBJ1-3 | TRBV14 | . | ASSQVGESSGNTIY
TRBJ2-3 | TRBV5-1 | TRBD2 | ASGLLSGLAGGISGSTDTQY